The 32 T cell receptor beta chains listed next were all sequenced from one sample in a study of blood T cell repertoires in COVID-19. Profiled with immunoSEQ multiplex PCR; TCRdb holds only in-frame clones, not every one. This sample carries about 280,000 clones, 85% to 90% of them seen once, and the ten largest clones take roughly 2%. Material: PBMCs or T cells enriched from blood (not recorded which). Receptors originate from a woman aged 55-69 years in a cohort exposed to, infected with or recovered from COVID-19 (not recorded which).

This clone was recorded a few times. The rearrangement joins TRBV18 to TRBJ2-5; D unclear. Trimming removed 3 bases at V and 1 base at J, with 9 bases between. The CDR3 contains 14 residues. Germline assignment: CDR1 KGHSH and CDR2 LQKENI. CDR3 sequence: CASSPGSPQETQYF. For the CDR3, the DNA is TGTGCCAGCTCACCGGGCAGCCCCCAAGAGACCCAGTACTTC.

Turning to this clone: Other DNA sequences in the sample encode the same CDR3. The V gene is TRBV4-1, the J gene TRBJ2-7; TRBD2 matches at 15 bases. CDR3 size: 15 residues. The ends lost 4 bases at V and 4 bases at J; junction bases unmatched: 2. CDR1 and CDR2 from the germline V gene are MGHRA and YSYEKL. As DNA, the CDR3 is TGCGCCAGCAGCCCTGGGACTAGCGGGAGGTACGAGCAGTACTTC. Protein sequence: CASSPGTSGRYEQYF.

The CDR3 protein is CASSTYREVGANVLTF. The DNA for the CDR3 is TGTGCCAGCAGTACATACCGGGAGGTTGGGGCCAACGTCCTGACTTTC. The V and J genes are TRBV2 and TRBJ2-6; 7 positions match TRBD2. V was pared by 5 bases and J by 3 bases, with 7 bases of the junction left unmatched. In germline, CDR1 is SNHLY, CDR2 FYNNEI. The CDR3 totals 16 residues.

This clone is a singleton in its sample. J is TRBJ1-1 and V is TRBV4-2; TRBD1 is a possible D gene (5 bases). Trimming removed 4 bases from V and 8 bases from J, with 14 bases in between. CDR3 length: 13 residues. CDR1 and CDR2 from the germline V gene are LGHNA and YNFKEQ. The chain's CDR3 is CASSPDQQGEAFF. DNA of the CDR3: TGTGCCAGCAGCCCCGACCAGCAGGGCGAAGCTTTCTTT.

This sequence joins TRBV19 and TRBJ1-2, with 8 bases identical to TRBD1. The CDR3 is 14 residues long. Germline assignment: CDR1 LNHDA and CDR2 SQIVND (reference sequence). J gave up 8 bases and V 6 bases, and 11 bases lay outside the gene matches. DNA of the CDR3: TGTGCCAGTAGCGTGGACAGGGCCGGAGGGGGCTACACCTTC. It encodes CASSVDRAGGGYTF.

V and J are TRBV28 and TRBJ1-2; possibly TRBD1 for D (5 bases). V lost 5 bases to trimming and J lost 7 bases, with 14 bases between them. CDR3 length equals 13 residues. The germline CDR1 and CDR2 sequences are MDHEN and SYDVKM. For the CDR3, the DNA is TGTGCCAGCAGTCCGACAGTCAGGGCTGGCTACACCTTC. Translation gives CASSPTVRAGYTF.

The genes are TRBV24-1 and TRBJ2-5, with 11 bases fitting TRBD1. The CDR3 is 17 residues long. V was pared by 3 bases and J by 1 base, with 6 bases of the junction left unmatched. CDR1 is KGHDR, CDR2 SFDVKD, per germline. In DNA, the CDR3 is TGTGCCACCAGTGATAGCGGACAGGGGGCGGCCCAAGAGACCCAGTACTTC. It is translated as CATSDSGQGAAQETQYF.

This clone showed up just a few times. The chain recombines TRBV21-1 with TRBJ2-7; TRBD2 reflects the table's D call only, with no check against the DNA. TRBV21-1 is a pseudogene. The CDR3 has 11 amino acids. DNA for the CDR3: TGTGCCAGGCAGGCGGGTTCCGGGCAGTACTTC. This gives the protein CARQAGSGQYF.

The rearrangement links TRBV3-1 (or the pseudogene TRBV3-2) to TRBJ1-2, with a possible D match to TRBD1 (5 bases). Germline CDR1 reads LGHDT; CDR2 reads YNNKEL (reference sequence). There are 15 residues in the CDR3. V lost 0 bases, J lost 8 bases, and 16 bases lay in between. CDR3 in amino acids: CASSQDWDREKGYTF. The DNA of the CDR3 is TGTGCCAGCAGCCAAGACTGGGACCGGGAGAAGGGCTACACCTTC.

The J gene is TRBJ2-1, the V gene TRBV7-2; a possible D gene is TRBD2 (5 bases). V lost 8 bases and J lost 6, with 14 bases in between. CDR3 size: 13 residues. Germline CDR1 SGHTA, CDR2 FQGNSA. CDR3 residues: CASDGSPSNEQFF. For the CDR3, the DNA is TGTGCCAGCGATGGGAGCCCCTCCAATGAGCAGTTCTTC.

The V and J genes are TRBV2 and TRBJ2-3; TRBD1 agrees at 7 bases. Germline-derived CDR1 and CDR2 are SNHLY and FYNNEI. The CDR3 has 12 residues. V was pared by 4 bases and J by 6 bases, with 1 base of the junction left unmatched. As DNA, the CDR3 is TGTGCCAGCAGTGTACAGGGGGATACGCAGTATTTT. Its protein is CASSVQGDTQYF.

The chain joins TRBV5-4 to TRBJ1-2; D might be TRBD1 (5 bases). The CDR3 length is 15 residues. The germline V and J ends were trimmed by 2 bases and 5 bases, with 16 bases remaining between them. The germline gives CDR1 SGHNT, CDR2 YYREEE (reference sequence). This CDR3 reads CASSFRQGKWYGYTF. As DNA, the CDR3 is TGTGCCAGCAGCTTTCGGCAGGGAAAATGGTATGGCTACACCTTC.

The rearrangement uses TRBV7-2 and TRBJ2-7; 7 bases line up with TRBD2. The V gene end was trimmed by 0 bases and the J gene end by 6 bases; junction bases not matched to a gene: 5. The CDR3 loop spans 14 amino acids. CDR1 and CDR2 (germline): SGHTA, FQGNSA. The CDR3 DNA sequence: TGTGCCAGCAGCTTAGCAGGACTAGTTGGCGAGCAGTACTTC. Its translation: CASSLAGLVGEQYF.

V gene TRBV5-1 combines with J gene TRBJ2-3, with 9 bases fitting TRBD1. Germline CDR1 reads SGHRS; CDR2 reads YFSETQ. CDR3 size: 14 residues. Unmatched junction bases numbered 1, after V lost 4 bases and J lost 1 base. CDR3 nucleotide sequence: TGCGCCAGCAGCAGGACAGGGGGCACAGATACGCAGTATTTT. The encoded protein is CASSRTGGTDTQYF.

The chain combines TRBV2 with TRBJ2-7, with 10 bases that match TRBD2. The CDR3 is made up of 14 amino acids. V gave up 8 bases and J gave up 7 bases; unmatched junction bases: 11. Germline lookup yields CDR1 SNHLY and CDR2 FYNNEI. CDR3 sequence: CASGGLAGAGEQYF. The CDR3 DNA reads as TGTGCCAGCGGCGGGCTAGCGGGAGCGGGTGAGCAGTACTTC.

The rearrangement links TRBV5-4 to TRBJ2-7; tentatively, D is TRBD1 (7 bases). V gave up 0 bases and J gave up 4 bases, with 14 bases separating them. Germline assignment: CDR1 SGHNT and CDR2 YYREEE (reference sequence). The CDR3 contains 15 residues. The CDR3 spells CASSLAGGGGYEQYF. DNA for the CDR3: TGTGCCAGCAGCTTGGCAGGGGGAGGAGGGTACGAGCAGTACTTC.

This chain links TRBV7-9 with TRBJ1-4; the D gene is possibly TRBD1 (6 bases). Germline V lookup: CDR1 SEHNR, CDR2 FQNEAQ (reference sequence). Trimming removed 1 base at V and 0 bases at J, with 18 bases between. The CDR3 spans 19 residues. The CDR3 DNA is TGTGCCAGCAGCTTAGAGACAGGCGGGGGGGTACCAACTAATGAAAAACTGTTTTTT. It translates to CASSLETGGGVPTNEKLFF. Supplemented by reference TRBV7-9 and TRBJ1-4, the full variable domain reads DTGVSQNPRHKITKRGQNVTFRCDPISEHNRLYWYRQTLGQGPEFLTYFQNEAQLEKSRLLSDRFSAERPKGSFSTLEIQRTEQGDSAMYLCASSLETGGGVPTNEKLFFGSGTQLSVL.

The V and J genes are TRBV4-2 and TRBJ2-3, with 9 bases matching TRBD2. The V gene's germline CDR1 is LGHNA and CDR2 YNFKEQ. The CDR3 runs 16 residues. V was pared by 4 bases and J by 1 base, with 6 bases of the junction left unmatched. CDR3 coding DNA: TGTGCCAGCAGCCGGCGACTAGCGGAAGGCACAGATACGCAGTATTTT. Translated, it gives CASSRRLAEGTDTQYF.

Note on this clone: One junction end does not reproduce the germline sequence, and a read error may be involved. V and J are TRBV9 and TRBJ2-4, with 13 nucleotides matching TRBD2. CDR3 size: 17 residues. CDR1 SGDLS and CDR2 YYNGEE come from the germline V gene. The CDR3 sequence is CASSLISGTSGKNVQYF. Here the CDR3 DNA reads TGTGCCAGCAGCCTCATTTCCGGGACTAGCGGGAAAAACGTTCAGTACTTC.

The chain couples TRBV6-2 or TRBV6-3 to TRBJ1-3; D is unclear. The CDR3 sequence is 16 residues long. Germline V gives CDR1 MNHEY, CDR2 SVGEGT. The V end was cut by 6 bases, the J end by 4 bases, with 19 bases between. The CDR3 DNA sequence: TGTGCCAGCAGCTTCCGAGAAGTCTACCAAGGAAACACCATATATTTT. Amino acids: CASSFREVYQGNTIYF.

Only one count was recorded for this clone. The chain links TRBV9 to TRBJ2-1, with unresolved D. The germline gives CDR1 SGDLS, CDR2 YYNGEE. This CDR3 has 13 residues. V was cut by 3 bases and J by 5 bases, with 9 bases left in between. Written as DNA, the CDR3 is TGTGCCAGCAGCGCCGGCCTAGACAATGAGCAGTTCTTC. Residues: CASSAGLDNEQFF.

The chain is built from TRBV19 and TRBJ2-7; 9 nucleotides match TRBD2. The CDR3 is 15 residues long. The germline gives CDR1 LNHDA, CDR2 SQIVND (reference sequence). With V trimmed by 4 bases and J by 2 bases, 6 bases remained unmatched. The CDR3 region has the DNA TGTGCCAGTAGTACCCTAGCGGGGTCTACCTACGAGCAGTACTTC. It codes for CASSTLAGSTYEQYF.

The genes are TRBV10-2 and TRBJ2-7; D might be TRBD1 (6 bases). Trimming left V 6 bases short and J 3 bases short, with 12 bases between. CDR1 and CDR2 (germline): WSHSY, SAAADI. This CDR3 has 13 amino acids. The CDR3 nucleotides read TGCGCCAGCAGGGGGGCAGCCTTCTACGAGCAGTACTTC. Its translation is CASRGAAFYEQYF.

CDR3 sequence: CASSPLDSYEQYF. The CDR3 DNA is TGTGCCAGCAGCCCGCTGGACAGCTACGAGCAGTACTTC. The genes are TRBV11-2 and TRBJ2-7, with a possible D match to TRBD1 (6 bases). Deletions cut 5 bases from V and 3 bases from J, with 11 bases between. Germline CDR1 is SGHAT and CDR2 is FQNNGV. This CDR3 has 13 amino acids.

The chain couples TRBV19 to TRBJ2-5, with 8 bases fitting TRBD2. Germline CDR1 LNHDA, CDR2 SQIVND (reference sequence). V shed 6 bases, J shed 5 bases, and the junction held 11 bases outside the gene matches. This CDR3 has 15 amino acids. Here the CDR3 DNA reads TGTGCCAGTAGCATATTCAGCGGGGGTGACGAGACCCAGTACTTC. Protein product: CASSIFSGGDETQYF.

The chain combines TRBV7-2 with TRBJ2-3, with a possible D match to TRBD2 (5 bases). This CDR3 region has 17 residues. The V end was cut by 3 bases, the J end by 0 bases, with 16 bases between. Looked up from germline, CDR1 is SGHTA and CDR2 is FQGNSA. CDR3 in amino acids: CASSFRRFLTSTDTQYF. The CDR3 DNA reads as TGTGCCAGCAGCTTCCGGAGGTTTCTGACTAGCACAGATACGCAGTATTTT.

This chain joins TRBV4-1 and TRBJ1-3, with D tentatively TRBD1 (6 bases). With 0 bases removed from V and 4 bases from J, the gap between germline ends came to 10 bases. The CDR3 spans 15 residues. Germline CDR1 reads MGHRA; CDR2 reads YSYEKL. As DNA, the CDR3 is TGCGCCAGCAGCCAAGAGGGGGCTCAAGGAAACACCATATATTTT. Its translation: CASSQEGAQGNTIYF.

V usage is TRBV28 and J usage is TRBJ2-7, with 9 bases identical to TRBD2. The trim removed 0 bases at V and 2 bases at J, leaving 5 bases unmatched. The CDR3 loop spans 16 amino acids. CDR1 MDHEN and CDR2 SYDVKM come from the germline V gene. For the CDR3, the DNA is TGTGCCAGCAGTTTATGGGAGACTAGCGGTACCTACGAGCAGTACTTC. Amino acid sequence: CASSLWETSGTYEQYF. Together with reference TRBV28 and TRBJ2-7, the CDR3 gives the full variable domain: DVKVTQSSRYLVKRTGEKVFLECVQDMDHENMFWYRQDPGLGLRLIYFSYDVKMKEKGDIPEGYSVSREKKERFSLILESASTNQTSMYLCASSLWETSGTYEQYFGPGTRLTVT.

The V call is TRBV30, the J call TRBJ1-4, with 9 positions matching TRBD1. Losses at the gene ends were 7 bases for V and 8 bases for J; bases not matched to a gene: 14. CDR3 size: 15 residues. Germline V gene data show CDR1 as GTSNPN and CDR2 as SVGIG (reference sequence). The DNA for the CDR3 is TGTGCCTTCGCCCGGACAGGGGCCCGGGGGGAAAAACTGTTTTTT. Residues: CAFARTGARGEKLFF.

The chain links TRBV9 to TRBJ2-2; TRBD2 might be the D (7 bases). The germline CDR1 and CDR2 sequences are SGDLS and YYNGEE. V was cut by 0 bases and J by 5 bases, with 23 bases left in between. The CDR3 has 19 residues. CDR3 in amino acids: CASSVEGVLGGRATGELFF. The CDR3 nucleotides are TGTGCCAGCAGCGTAGAGGGGGTTCTCGGCGGGAGAGCGACCGGGGAGCTGTTTTTT.

The chain carries TRBV4-1 and TRBJ2-1; D is perhaps TRBD2 (6 bases). CDR3 length: 17 residues. V gave up 2 bases and J gave up 0 bases, with 14 bases separating them. The germline gives CDR1 MGHRA, CDR2 YSYEKL. Written as DNA, the CDR3 is TGCGCCAGCAGCCAACGGGTTGGGGGGAGCTCCTACAATGAGCAGTTCTTC. Encoded protein: CASSQRVGGSSYNEQFF.

The V and J genes are TRBV2 and TRBJ1-2; the D gene is possibly TRBD1 (6 bases). The germline gives CDR1 SNHLY, CDR2 FYNNEI. V shed 7 bases and J shed 5 bases, with 17 bases lying between them. The CDR3 is made up of 14 amino acids. This chain's CDR3 is CASTGGGLGYGYTF. The CDR3 DNA follows: TGTGCCAGCACCGGGGGGGGGCTCGGGTATGGCTACACCTTC.